This TCR beta chain is from a study of CD4 and CD8 cells across lung adenocarcinoma regions. CDR1 MNHNS and CDR2 SASEGT come from the germline V gene. The CDR3 is made up of 14 amino acids. MiXCR, applied by TCRdb to the PCR reads, yields one record per CDR3 protein. The sample has around 5,100 distinct CDR3 sequences, over 40% seen once. The chain carries TRBV6-1 and TRBJ2-1, with D possibly being TRBD2 (7 bases). The J call may be in error: the DNA end matches TRBJ2-5 better. The origin of this receptor is a male donor with lung adenocarcinoma. The CD4 and CD8 labels of this study may be unreliable. Sequencing was done on a sample of CD8+ T cells from the margin of a lung tumor. CDR3 in amino acids: CASVRRGAGGTQYF. CDR3 nucleotide sequence: TGTGCCAGCGTCAGACGGGGGGCCGGTGGGACCCAGTACTTC.